This T cell receptor beta chain was obtained from a study of cytomegalovirus exposure and HLA in healthy donors. Study-wide points: Overall, around 150 TCR beta chains were annotated as cytomegalovirus-associated.

Both 60 Vbeta primers and 13 Jbeta primers went into the PCR. Produced via immunoSEQ multiplex PCR; TCRdb's table is partial and in-frame only. The table records roughly 160,000 clones, roughly 79% of them present only once. This clone was seen once. Its antigen is not known. From germline, CDR1 is MDHEN and CDR2 SYDVKM. Trimming took 6 bases from V and 12 from J; bases not matched to a gene: 10. This CDR3 contains 13 residues. Sequences were obtained from PBMCs. This TCR was recovered from a woman aged 50 to 60 in good health and CMV-seropositive. The chain employs TRBV28 and TRBJ2-1; TRBD1 matches 8 bases. CDR3 protein: CASSLLPGQGQFF. The CDR3 DNA sequence: TGTGCCAGCAGCCTACTACCTGGACAGGGGCAGTTCTTC. Combining the CDR3 with reference TRBV28 and TRBJ2-1 gives the whole variable domain DVKVTQSSRYLVKRTGEKVFLECVQDMDHENMFWYRQDPGLGLRLIYFSYDVKMKEKGDIPEGYSVSREKKERFSLILESASTNQTSMYLCASSLLPGQGQFFGPGTRLTVL.